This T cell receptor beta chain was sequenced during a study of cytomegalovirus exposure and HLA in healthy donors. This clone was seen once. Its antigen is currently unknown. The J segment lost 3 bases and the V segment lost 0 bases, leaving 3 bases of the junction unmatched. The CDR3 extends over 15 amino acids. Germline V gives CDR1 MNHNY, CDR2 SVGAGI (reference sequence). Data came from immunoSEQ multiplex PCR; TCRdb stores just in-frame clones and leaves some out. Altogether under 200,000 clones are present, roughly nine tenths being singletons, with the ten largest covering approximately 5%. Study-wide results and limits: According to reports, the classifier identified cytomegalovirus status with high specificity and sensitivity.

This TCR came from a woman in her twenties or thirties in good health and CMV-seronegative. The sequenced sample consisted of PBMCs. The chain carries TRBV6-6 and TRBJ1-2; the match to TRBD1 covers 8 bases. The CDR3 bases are TGTGCCAGCAGTTACTCCCCAGGGGGCGACTATGGCTACACCTTC. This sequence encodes CASSYSPGGDYGYTF.